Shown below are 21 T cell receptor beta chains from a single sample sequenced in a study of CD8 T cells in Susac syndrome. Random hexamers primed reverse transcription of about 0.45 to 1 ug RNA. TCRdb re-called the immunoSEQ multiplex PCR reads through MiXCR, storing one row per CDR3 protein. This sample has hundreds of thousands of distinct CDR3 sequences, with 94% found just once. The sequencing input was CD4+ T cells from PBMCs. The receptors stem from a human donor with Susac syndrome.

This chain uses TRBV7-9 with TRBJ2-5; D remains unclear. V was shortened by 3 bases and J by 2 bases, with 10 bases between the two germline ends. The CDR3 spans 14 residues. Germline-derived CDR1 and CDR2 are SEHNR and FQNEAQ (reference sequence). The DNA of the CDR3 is TGTGCCAGCAGCTTGGGATATCCTCAAGAGACCCAGTACTTC. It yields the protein CASSLGYPQETQYF.

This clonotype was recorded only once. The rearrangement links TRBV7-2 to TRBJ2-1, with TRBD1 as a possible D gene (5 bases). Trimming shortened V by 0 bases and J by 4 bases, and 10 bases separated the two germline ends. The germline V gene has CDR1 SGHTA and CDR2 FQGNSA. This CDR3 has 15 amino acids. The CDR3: CASSLAAGSYNEQFF. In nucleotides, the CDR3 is TGTGCCAGCAGCTTAGCGGCAGGGTCGTACAATGAGCAGTTCTTC.

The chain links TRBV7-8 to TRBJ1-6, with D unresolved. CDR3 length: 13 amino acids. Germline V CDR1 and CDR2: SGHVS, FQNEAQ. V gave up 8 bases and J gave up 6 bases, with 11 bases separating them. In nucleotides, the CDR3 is TGTGCCAGCCGAACAGTTCTTAATTCACCCCTCCACTTT. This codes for CASRTVLNSPLHF.

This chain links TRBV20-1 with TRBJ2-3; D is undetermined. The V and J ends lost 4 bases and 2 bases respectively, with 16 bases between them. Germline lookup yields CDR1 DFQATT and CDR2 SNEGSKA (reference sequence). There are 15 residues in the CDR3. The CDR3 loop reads CSANGGVSLTDTQYF. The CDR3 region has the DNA TGCAGTGCTAACGGTGGGGTATCTCTCACAGATACGCAGTATTTT.

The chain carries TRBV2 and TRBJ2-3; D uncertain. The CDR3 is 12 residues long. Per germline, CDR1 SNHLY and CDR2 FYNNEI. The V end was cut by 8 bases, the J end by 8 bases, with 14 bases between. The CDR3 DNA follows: TGTGCCAGCGGCTCCTCTATGGGTACGCAGTATTTT. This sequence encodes CASGSSMGTQYF.

The CDR3 region is CAWSTLKGNYGYTF. The CDR3 DNA sequence: TGTGCCTGGAGTACCCTAAAGGGAAACTATGGCTACACCTTC. This sequence joins TRBV30 and TRBJ1-2; D unclear. The germline gives CDR1 GTSNPN, CDR2 SVGIG (reference sequence). With 2 bases removed from V and 2 bases from J, the gap between germline ends came to 12 bases. This CDR3 region has 14 residues.

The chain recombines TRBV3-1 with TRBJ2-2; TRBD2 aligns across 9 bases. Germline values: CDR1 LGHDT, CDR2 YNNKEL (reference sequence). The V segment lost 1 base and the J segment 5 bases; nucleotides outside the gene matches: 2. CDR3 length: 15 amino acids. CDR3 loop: CASSQGLAGTGELFF. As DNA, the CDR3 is TGTGCCAGCAGCCAAGGGCTAGCGGGGACCGGGGAGCTGTTTTTT.

The CDR3 reads CAWTVEGPYRGYTF. In nucleotides, the CDR3 is TGTGCCTGGACTGTCGAGGGCCCATATAGGGGCTACACCTTC. V and J are TRBV30 and TRBJ1-2, with D unclear. CDR1 and CDR2 from the germline V gene are GTSNPN and SVGIG (reference sequence). The CDR3 has 14 amino acids. V was cut by 4 bases and J by 8 bases, with 20 bases left in between. The full variable domain, with the rest looked up from reference TRBV30 and TRBJ1-2, is SQTIHQWPATLVQPVGSPLSLECTVEGTSNPNLYWYRQAAGRGLQLLFYSVGIGQISSEVPQNLSASRPQDRQFILSSKKLLLSDSGFYLCAWTVEGPYRGYTFGSGTRLTVV.

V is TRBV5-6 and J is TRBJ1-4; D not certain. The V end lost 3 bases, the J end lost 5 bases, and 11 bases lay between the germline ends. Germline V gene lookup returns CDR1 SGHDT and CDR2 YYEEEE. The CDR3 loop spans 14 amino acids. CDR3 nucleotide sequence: TGTGCCAGCAGCTCCGGACTGAAAAATGAAAAACTGTTTTTT. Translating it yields CASSSGLKNEKLFF.

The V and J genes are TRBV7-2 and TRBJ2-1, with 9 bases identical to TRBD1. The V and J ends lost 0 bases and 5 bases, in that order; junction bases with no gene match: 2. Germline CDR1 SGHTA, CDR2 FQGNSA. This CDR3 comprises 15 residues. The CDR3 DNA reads TGTGCCAGCAGCTTAGCGCGGACAGGGGACAATGAGCAGTTCTTC. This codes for CASSLARTGDNEQFF.

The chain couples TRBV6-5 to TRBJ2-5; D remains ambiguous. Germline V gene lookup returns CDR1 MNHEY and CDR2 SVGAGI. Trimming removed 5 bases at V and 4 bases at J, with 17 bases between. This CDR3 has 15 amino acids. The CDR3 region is CASSTRALRRETQYF. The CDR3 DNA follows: TGTGCCAGCAGTACCAGAGCTCTGCGGAGAGAGACCCAGTACTTC.

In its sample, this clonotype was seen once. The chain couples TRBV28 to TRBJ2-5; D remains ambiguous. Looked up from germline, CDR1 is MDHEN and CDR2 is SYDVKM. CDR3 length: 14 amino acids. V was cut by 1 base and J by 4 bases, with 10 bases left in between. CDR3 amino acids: CASSLSATRETQYF. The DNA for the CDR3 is TGTGCCAGCAGTTTATCAGCGACCCGAGAGACCCAGTACTTC. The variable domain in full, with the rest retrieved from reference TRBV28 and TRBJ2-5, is DVKVTQSSRYLVKRTGEKVFLECVQDMDHENMFWYRQDPGLGLRLIYFSYDVKMKEKGDIPEGYSVSREKKERFSLILESASTNQTSMYLCASSLSATRETQYFGPGTRLLVL.

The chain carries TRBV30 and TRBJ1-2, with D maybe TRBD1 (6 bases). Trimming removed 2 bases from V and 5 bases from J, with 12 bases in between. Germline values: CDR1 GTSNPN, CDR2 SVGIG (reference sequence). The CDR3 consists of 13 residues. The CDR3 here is CAWSPRTAYGYTF. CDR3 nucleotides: TGTGCCTGGAGTCCCAGGACAGCATATGGCTACACCTTC. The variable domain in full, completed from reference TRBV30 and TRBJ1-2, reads SQTIHQWPATLVQPVGSPLSLECTVEGTSNPNLYWYRQAAGRGLQLLFYSVGIGQISSEVPQNLSASRPQDRQFILSSKKLLLSDSGFYLCAWSPRTAYGYTFGSGTRLTVV.

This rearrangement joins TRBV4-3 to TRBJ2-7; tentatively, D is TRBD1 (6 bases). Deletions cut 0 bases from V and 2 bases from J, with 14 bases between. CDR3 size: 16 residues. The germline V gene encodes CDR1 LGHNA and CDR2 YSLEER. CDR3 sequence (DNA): TGCGCCAGCAGCCAAGATATCGGCCAGGGGACCTACGAGCAGTACTTC. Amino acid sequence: CASSQDIGQGTYEQYF.

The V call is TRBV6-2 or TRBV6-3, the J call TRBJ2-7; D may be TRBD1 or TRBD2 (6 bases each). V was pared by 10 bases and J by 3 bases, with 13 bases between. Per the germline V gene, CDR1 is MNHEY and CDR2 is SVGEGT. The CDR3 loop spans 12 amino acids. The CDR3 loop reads CATTGANYEQYF. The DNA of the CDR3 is TGTGCCACCACGGGGGCCAACTACGAGCAGTACTTC.

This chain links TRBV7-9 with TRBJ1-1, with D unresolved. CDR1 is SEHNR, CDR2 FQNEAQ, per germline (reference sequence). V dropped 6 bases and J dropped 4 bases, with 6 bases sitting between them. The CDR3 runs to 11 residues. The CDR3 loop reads CASRDGTEAFF. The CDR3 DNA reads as TGTGCCAGCAGGGACGGCACTGAAGCTTTCTTT.

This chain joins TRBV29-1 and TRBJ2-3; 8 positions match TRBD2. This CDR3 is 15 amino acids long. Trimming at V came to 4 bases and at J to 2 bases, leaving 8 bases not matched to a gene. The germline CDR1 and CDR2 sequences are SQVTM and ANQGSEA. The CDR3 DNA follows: TGCAGCGTTGGGGCAGCGGGGGTTTACACAGATACGCAGTATTTT. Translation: CSVGAAGVYTDTQYF.

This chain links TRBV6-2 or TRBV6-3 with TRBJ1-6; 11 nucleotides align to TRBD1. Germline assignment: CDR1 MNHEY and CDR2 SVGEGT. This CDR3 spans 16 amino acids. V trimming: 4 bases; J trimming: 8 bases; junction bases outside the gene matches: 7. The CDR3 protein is CASSSWTGGEDSPLHF. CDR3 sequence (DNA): TGTGCCAGCAGTTCCTGGACAGGGGGCGAGGATTCACCCCTCCACTTT.

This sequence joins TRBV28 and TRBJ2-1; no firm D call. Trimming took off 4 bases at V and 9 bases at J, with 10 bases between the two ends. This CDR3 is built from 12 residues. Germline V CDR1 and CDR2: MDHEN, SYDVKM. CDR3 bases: TGTGCCAGCAGTTCCTCAGTGGGTGAGCAGTTCTTC. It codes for CASSSSVGEQFF.

As DNA, the CDR3 is TGCAGTGCTAGAGTGCCCGCTGAGTCGGGGGGCTACACCTTC. Protein product: CSARVPAESGGYTF. The chain has TRBV20-1 and TRBJ1-2; no reliable D call. V lost 1 base, J lost 8 bases, and 17 bases lay in between. Germline CDR1 is DFQATT and CDR2 is SNEGSKA (reference sequence). This CDR3 is built from 14 residues.

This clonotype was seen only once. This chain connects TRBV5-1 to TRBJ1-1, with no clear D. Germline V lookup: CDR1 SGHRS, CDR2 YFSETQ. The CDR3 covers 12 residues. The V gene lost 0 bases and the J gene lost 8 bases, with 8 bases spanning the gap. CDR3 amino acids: CASSLDEREAFF. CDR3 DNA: TGCGCCAGCAGCTTGGACGAAAGAGAAGCTTTCTTT.